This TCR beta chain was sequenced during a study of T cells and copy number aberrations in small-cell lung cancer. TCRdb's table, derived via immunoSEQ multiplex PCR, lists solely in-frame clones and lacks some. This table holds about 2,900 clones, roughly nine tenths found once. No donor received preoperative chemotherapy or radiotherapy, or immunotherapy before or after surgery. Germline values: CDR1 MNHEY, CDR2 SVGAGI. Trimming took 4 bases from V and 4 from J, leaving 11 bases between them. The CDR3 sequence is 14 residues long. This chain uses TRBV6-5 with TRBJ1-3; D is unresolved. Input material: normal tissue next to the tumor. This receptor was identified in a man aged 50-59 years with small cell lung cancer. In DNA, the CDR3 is TGTGCCAGCAGTTGGCGTTTGTTAGGAAACACCATATATTTT. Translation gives CASSWRLLGNTIYF.